What follows describes a single TCR beta chain. This receptor's antigen is unknown. No qualities accompany the bases; no much larger clone lies one base away. The data are from a study of blood T cell repertoires in COVID-19 (dated by TCRdb to between 2020 and 2021). The study in broad terms: The collaborator samples originated in the United States, Italy and Spain and spanned the acute and convalescent phases of COVID-19. The material from the prospective study consisted of cDNA or gDNA derived from T cells, B-cell-depleted T cells, or PBMCs. Deeply sampled blood TCRbeta repertoires from subjects exposed to, actively infected with, or recovered from COVID-19 were included in the dataset. A freely available public database, intended as a resource for researchers studying the immune response to SARS-CoV-2, is where the repertoires were released. The samples were drawn from the first 160 participants of the ongoing ImmuneRACE study and from 1,254 subjects provided by 6 global collaborators. A de-identified subject ID, COVID-19 status, age in years and sex were almost always included in the sample metadata. Where HLA class I and class II types were available, the types were taken from metadata supplied by the sample provider, not from assay-based typing.

The investigation overall reported the following: How much clinical and demographic metadata was included differed by source and by participant, and the metadata was provided uncurated.

TCRbeta CDR3 regions were amplified from genomic DNA by means of the immunoSEQ Assay, a bias-controlled multiplex PCR. In the paper's pipeline: The number of nucleated cells in each sample was estimated from the amplification of reference gene primers within the assay. Sequence reads were collapsed and filtered to measure the absolute abundance of every unique TCRbeta CDR3 rearrangement. For each sample, productive Simpson clonality was calculated by taking the square root of Simpson's diversity index across productive rearrangements. TCRdb mirrors the immuneACCESS table, restricted to in-frame sequences. Some clones are absent from its copies; in checked studies, under half trace to an unresolved V gene, and the reason for the others is unknown. V and J calls and clone size follow that table, whereas D and trimming were derived from the DNA. The table for this sample lists about 42,000 clones; 90% of them were counted only once. The ten largest account for approximately 2.9% of the sample.

Each collaborating institution followed its own protocols to collect whole blood in K2EDTA tubes. For TCRbeta analysis, collaborators shipped samples in one of three forms: frozen whole blood, isolated PBMCs, or DNA extracted from either of those sample types. V loses 3 bases of germline sequence and J loses 3 bases, and the interval between the two ends is 9 bases. As encoded in the germline V gene, CDR1 is MNHNS while CDR2 is SASEGT. Reading from cysteine to phenylalanine, the CDR3 counts 13 amino acids. The sequence is cut down to CDR3 DNA, 39 bases in frame from base 1. The sequence was obtained from a man aged 50 or older with active COVID-19. Source material: peripheral blood. The sequence is built from TRBV6-1 and TRBJ2-7; confidence is insufficient to name the D gene. The nucleotide sequence is given as TGTGCCAGCAGTGATACTGTTTACTACGAGCAGTACTTC. It encodes CASSDTVYYEQYF.